This TCR beta chain was sequenced in a study of blood T cell repertoires in COVID-19. The wider study: Specimens from acute and convalescent COVID-19 originated in the United States, Italy and Spain. PBMCs, B-cell-depleted T cells, or T cells were the source of the cDNA or gDNA that made up the material.

As originally analysed: The authors estimated nucleated cell counts from reference gene primer amplification. Clones were read by immunoSEQ multiplex PCR, and TCRdb kept only the in-frame ones, dropping some. Clone size and V and J calls were adopted from that table, with D and trimming inferred from the DNA. The sample has under 250,000 clones, roughly 86% seen once. The sample taken for sequencing was peripheral blood. The source of this sequence is a woman aged 60 to 75 who had recovered from COVID-19.

CDR3 nucleotides: TGTGCCAGTAGCGAAATCGGGGGGGCCGGGGAGCTGTTTTTT. Translation: CASSEIGGAGELFF. This chain links TRBV19 with TRBJ2-2; 8 bases agree with TRBD2. The CDR3 covers 14 residues. Germline loops: CDR1 LNHDA, CDR2 SQIVND (reference sequence). J was trimmed by 6 bases and V by 6 bases; bases with no gene match: 6.